This TCR beta chain is drawn from a study of early T cells in non-severe SARS-CoV-2 infection. Study context: The authors sequenced bulk RNA from unsorted whole blood, leaving chains unpaired. Findings and limits, study-wide: Using VDJdb, the matching emphasized anti-spike CD8 responses while missing private and CD4 specificities.

The CDR3 covers 18 residues. With 0 bases clipped from V and 4 bases from J, the junction kept 13 bases outside the gene matches. Germline V gene data show CDR1 as LNHDA and CDR2 as SQIVND (reference sequence). The TCR library protocol attached unique molecular identifiers to the individual cDNA molecules. TCRdb itself ran the 5' RACE reads through MiXCR, one entry per CDR3 protein. The table shows about 100,000 distinct CDR3 sequences, with 13% occurring only once. The sample holds many counts of this clonotype. Its antigen is currently unknown. This clonotype was sampled from an adult who was a healthcare worker with PCR-confirmed SARS-CoV-2 infection or an uninfected control (not recorded which). V and J are TRBV19 and TRBJ1-1; TRBD1 matches 8 bases. The sample comprised whole blood. The CDR3 sequence: CASSIDLAGGAHFTEAFF. In nucleotides, the CDR3 is TGTGCCAGTAGTATAGATCTGGCAGGGGGCGCCCATTTCACTGAAGCTTTCTTT.